This T cell receptor beta chain was documented in a study of metastatic and nonmetastatic thyroid tumors. The overall study: Malignant and benign thyroid patients had repertoires compared in peripheral blood and tumor or nodule tissue. General observations from the study: Benign nodules were reported to have significantly lower TCR beta diversity than malignant thyroid tumors, in blood and tumor.

CDR3 length equals 17 residues. Germline V lookup: CDR1 MNHNS, CDR2 SASEGT. J was trimmed by 0 bases and V by 5 bases; bases with no gene match: 10. As to this clone: Antigen: not known.

Thyroid surgery took place with no prior treatment in any patient. TCRdb reanalyzed the PCR reads via MiXCR. Of over 3,000 clones listed, around 38% are singletons. This receptor was identified in a male donor with papillary thyroid cancer or a benign thyroid nodule (not recorded which). Some clones in this sample may be carry-over from other donors' samples. The sample consisted of tumor tissue. V usage is TRBV6-1 and J usage is TRBJ1-5; TRBD1 matches at 7 bases. In nucleotides, the CDR3 is TGTGCCAGCAGTCAGACAGGGATGGGGGTTAGCAATCAGCCCCAGCATTTT. Translated, it gives CASSQTGMGVSNQPQHF.